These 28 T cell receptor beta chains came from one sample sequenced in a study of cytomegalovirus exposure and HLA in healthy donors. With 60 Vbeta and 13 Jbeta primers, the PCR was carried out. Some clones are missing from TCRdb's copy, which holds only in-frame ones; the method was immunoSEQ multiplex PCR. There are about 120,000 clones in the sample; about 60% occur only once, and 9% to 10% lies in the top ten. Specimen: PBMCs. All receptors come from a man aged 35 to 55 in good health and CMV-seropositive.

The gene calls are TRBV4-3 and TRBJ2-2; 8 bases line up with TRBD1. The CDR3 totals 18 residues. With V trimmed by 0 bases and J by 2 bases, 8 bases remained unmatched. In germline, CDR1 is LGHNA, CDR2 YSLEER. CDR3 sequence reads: CASSQEFLDRGNTGELFF. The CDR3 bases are TGCGCCAGCAGCCAAGAATTTCTCGACAGGGGCAACACCGGGGAGCTGTTTTTT.

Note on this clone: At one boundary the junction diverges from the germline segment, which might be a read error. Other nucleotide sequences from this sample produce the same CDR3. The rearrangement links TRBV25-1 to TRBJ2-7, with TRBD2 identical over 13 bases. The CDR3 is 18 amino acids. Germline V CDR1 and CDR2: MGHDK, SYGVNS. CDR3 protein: CASSALIGTSGASNEQYF. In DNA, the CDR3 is TGTGCCAGCAGTGCCTTGATCGGGACTAGCGGGGCCTCCAACGAGCAGTACTTC.

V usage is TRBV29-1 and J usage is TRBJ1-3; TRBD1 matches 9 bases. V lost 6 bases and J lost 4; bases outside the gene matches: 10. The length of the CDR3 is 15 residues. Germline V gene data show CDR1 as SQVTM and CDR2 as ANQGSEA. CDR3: CSVWTGDLPGNTIYF. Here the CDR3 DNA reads TGCAGCGTCTGGACAGGGGACCTACCAGGAAACACCATATATTTT. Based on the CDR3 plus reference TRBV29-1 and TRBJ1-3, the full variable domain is SAVISQKPSRDICQRGTSLTIQCQVDSQVTMMFWYRQQPGQSLTLIATANQGSEATYESGFVIDKFPISRPNLTFSTLTVSNMSPEDSSIYLCSVWTGDLPGNTIYFGEGSWLTVV.

DNA of the CDR3: TGTGCCAGCAGCCAAGACGGTACGGGGAGTGGGGTTTACGAGCAGTACTTC. Protein product: CASSQDGTGSGVYEQYF. This chain connects TRBV4-2 to TRBJ2-7; maybe TRBD2 (5 bases). CDR3 length: 17 amino acids. Germline V CDR1 and CDR2: LGHNA, YNFKEQ. Trimming stripped 0 bases from V and 4 bases from J, with 19 bases between.

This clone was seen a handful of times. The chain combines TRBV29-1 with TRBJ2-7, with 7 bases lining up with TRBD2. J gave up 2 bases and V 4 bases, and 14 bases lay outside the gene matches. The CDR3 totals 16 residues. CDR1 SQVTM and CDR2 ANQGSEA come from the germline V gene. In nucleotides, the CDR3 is TGCAGCGTTGGGGGAGGGGTACGAACTGGGGCCTACGAGCAGTACTTC. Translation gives CSVGGGVRTGAYEQYF.

CDR3 nucleotide sequence: TGTGCCTCCACCGGGACAGGGGTTTTAGGTCAGCCCCAGCATTTT. It is translated as CASTGTGVLGQPQHF. The chain links TRBV19 to TRBJ1-5; the match to TRBD1 covers 10 bases. The CDR3 covers 15 residues. Germline CDR1 LNHDA, CDR2 SQIVND (reference sequence). V was clipped by 11 bases and J by 6 bases; unmatched bases: 13.

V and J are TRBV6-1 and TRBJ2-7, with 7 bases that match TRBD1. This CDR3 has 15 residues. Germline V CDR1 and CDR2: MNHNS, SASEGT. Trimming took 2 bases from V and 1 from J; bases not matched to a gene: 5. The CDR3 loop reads CASSEKRGHSYEQYF. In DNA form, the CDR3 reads TGTGCCAGCAGTGAAAAGAGGGGGCATTCCTACGAGCAGTACTTC.

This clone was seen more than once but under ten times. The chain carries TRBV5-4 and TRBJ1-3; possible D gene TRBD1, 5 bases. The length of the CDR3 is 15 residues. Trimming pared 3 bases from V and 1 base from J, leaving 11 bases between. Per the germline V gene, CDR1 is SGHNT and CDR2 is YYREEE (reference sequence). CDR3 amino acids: CASSSAGGSGNTIYF. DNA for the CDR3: TGTGCCAGCAGCTCGGCTGGGGGGTCTGGAAACACCATATATTTT.

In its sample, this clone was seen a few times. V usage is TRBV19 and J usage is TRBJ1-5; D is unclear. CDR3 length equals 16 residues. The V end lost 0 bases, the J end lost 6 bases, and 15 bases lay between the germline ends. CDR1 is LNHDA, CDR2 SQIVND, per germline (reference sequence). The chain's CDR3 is CASSIDLWLESQPQHF. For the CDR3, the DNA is TGTGCCAGTAGTATAGATCTATGGTTGGAGTCTCAGCCCCAGCATTTT.

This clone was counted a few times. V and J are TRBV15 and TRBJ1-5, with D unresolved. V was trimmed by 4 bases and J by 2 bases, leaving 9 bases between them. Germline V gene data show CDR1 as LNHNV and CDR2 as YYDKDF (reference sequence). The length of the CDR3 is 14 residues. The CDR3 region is CATSTFSGNQPQHF. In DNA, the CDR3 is TGTGCCACCAGCACGTTCAGCGGCAATCAGCCCCAGCATTTT.

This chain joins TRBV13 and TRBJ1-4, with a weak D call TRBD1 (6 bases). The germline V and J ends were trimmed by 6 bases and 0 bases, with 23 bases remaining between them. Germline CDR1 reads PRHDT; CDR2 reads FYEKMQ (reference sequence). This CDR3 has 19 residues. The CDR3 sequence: CASSITGFGFGATNEKLFF. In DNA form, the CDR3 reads TGTGCCAGCAGTATCACAGGGTTCGGGTTCGGCGCAACTAATGAAAAACTGTTTTTT.

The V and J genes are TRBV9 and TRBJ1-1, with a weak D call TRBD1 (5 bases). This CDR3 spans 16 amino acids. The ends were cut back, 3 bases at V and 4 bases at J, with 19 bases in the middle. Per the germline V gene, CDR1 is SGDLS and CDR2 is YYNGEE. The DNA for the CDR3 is TGTGCCAGCAGCGCGTTAGGGGTGGGCGACAGCACTGAAGCTTTCTTT. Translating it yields CASSALGVGDSTEAFF.

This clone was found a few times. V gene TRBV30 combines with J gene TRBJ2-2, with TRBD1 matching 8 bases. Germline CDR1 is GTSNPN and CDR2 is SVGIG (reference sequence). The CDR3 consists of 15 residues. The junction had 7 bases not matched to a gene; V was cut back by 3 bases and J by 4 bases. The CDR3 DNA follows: TGTGCCTGGAGCCCCAGGGGGCAGAGCACCGGGGAGCTGTTTTTT. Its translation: CAWSPRGQSTGELFF.

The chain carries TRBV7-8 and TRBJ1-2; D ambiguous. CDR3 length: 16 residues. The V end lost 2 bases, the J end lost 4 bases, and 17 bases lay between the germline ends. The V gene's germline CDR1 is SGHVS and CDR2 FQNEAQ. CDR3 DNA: TGTGCCAGCAGCTTAAGTATAGACTACCCTGTCTATGGCTACACCTTC. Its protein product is CASSLSIDYPVYGYTF.

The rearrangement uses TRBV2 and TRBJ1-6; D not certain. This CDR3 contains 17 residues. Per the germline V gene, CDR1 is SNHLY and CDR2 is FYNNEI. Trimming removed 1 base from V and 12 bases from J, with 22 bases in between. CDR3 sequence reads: CASSEERPGRWGGPLHF. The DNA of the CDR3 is TGTGCCAGCAGTGAAGAGCGACCGGGGAGATGGGGTGGACCCCTCCACTTT.

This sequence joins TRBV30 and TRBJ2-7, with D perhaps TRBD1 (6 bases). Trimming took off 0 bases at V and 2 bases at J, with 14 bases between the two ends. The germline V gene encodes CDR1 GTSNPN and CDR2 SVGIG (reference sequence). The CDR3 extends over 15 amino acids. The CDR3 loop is CAWSVWTEHPYEQYF. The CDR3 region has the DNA TGTGCCTGGAGTGTATGGACAGAGCACCCCTACGAGCAGTACTTC.

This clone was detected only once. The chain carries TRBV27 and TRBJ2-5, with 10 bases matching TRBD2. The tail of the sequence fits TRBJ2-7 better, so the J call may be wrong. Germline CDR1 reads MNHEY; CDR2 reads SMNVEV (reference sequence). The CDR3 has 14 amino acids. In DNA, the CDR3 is TGTGCCAGCAGAACGAGCGGGGGGGCTTACGAGCAGTACTTC. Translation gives CASRTSGGAYEQYF.

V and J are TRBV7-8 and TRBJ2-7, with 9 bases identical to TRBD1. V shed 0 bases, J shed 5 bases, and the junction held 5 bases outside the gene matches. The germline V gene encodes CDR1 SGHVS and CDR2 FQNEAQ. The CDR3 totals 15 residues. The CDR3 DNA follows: TGTGCCAGCAGCTTAGCGTGGGACAGGGAGGACGAGCAGTACTTC. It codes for CASSLAWDREDEQYF.

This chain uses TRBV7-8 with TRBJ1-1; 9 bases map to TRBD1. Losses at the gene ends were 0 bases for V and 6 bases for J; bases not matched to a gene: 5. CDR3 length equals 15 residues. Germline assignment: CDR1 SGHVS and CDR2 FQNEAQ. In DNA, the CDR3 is TGTGCCAGCAGCTTAGCCGGACAGGGGTGGTCTGAAGCTTTCTTT. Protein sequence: CASSLAGQGWSEAFF. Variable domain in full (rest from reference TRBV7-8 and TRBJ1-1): GAGVSQSPRYKVAKRGQDVALRCDPISGHVSLFWYQQALGQGPEFLTYFQNEAQLDKSGLPSDRFFAERPEGSVSTLKIQRTQQEDSAVYLCASSLAGQGWSEAFFGQGTRLTVV.

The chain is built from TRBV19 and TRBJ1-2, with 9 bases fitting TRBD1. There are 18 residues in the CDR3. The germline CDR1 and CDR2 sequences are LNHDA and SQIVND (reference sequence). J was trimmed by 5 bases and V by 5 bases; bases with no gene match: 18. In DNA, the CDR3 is TGTGCCAGTAGTCTCACCGGGACAGGGACCCTCCTTTTTTATGGCTACACCTTC. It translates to CASSLTGTGTLLFYGYTF.

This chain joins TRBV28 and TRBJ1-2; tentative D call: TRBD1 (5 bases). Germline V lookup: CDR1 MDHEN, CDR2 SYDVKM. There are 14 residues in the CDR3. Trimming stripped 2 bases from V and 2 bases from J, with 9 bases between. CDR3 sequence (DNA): TGTGCCAGCAGTTTAGGGGACTTGAACTATGGCTACACCTTC. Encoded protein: CASSLGDLNYGYTF.

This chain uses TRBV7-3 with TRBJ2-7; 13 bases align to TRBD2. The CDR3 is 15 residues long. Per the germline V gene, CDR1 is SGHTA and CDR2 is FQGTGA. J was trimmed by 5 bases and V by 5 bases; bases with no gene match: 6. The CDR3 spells CASSPTSGRFNEQYF. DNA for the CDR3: TGTGCCAGCAGCCCGACTAGCGGGAGGTTCAACGAGCAGTACTTC. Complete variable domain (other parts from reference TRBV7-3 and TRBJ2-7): GAGVSQTPSNKVTEKGKYVELRCDPISGHTALYWYRQSLGQGPEFLIYFQGTGAADDSGLPNDRFFAVRPEGSVSTLKIQRTERGDSAVYLCASSPTSGRFNEQYFGPGTRLTVT.

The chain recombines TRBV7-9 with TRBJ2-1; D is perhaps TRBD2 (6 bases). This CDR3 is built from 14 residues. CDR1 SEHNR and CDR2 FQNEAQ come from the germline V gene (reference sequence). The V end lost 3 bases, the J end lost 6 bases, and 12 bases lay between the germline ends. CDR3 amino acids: CASSLGLLPNEQFF. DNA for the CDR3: TGTGCCAGCAGCTTGGGACTCCTACCCAATGAGCAGTTCTTC.

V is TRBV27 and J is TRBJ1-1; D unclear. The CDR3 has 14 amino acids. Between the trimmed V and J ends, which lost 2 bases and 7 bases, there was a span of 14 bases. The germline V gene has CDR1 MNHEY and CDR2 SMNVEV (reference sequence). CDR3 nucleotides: TGTGCCAGCAGTTTAGGGCATTCAGCAGGTGAAGCTTTCTTT. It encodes CASSLGHSAGEAFF.

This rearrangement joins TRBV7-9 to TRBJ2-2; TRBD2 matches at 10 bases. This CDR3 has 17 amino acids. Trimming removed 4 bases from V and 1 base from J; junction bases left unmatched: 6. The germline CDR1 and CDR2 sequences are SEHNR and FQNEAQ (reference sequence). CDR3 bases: TGTGCCAGCAGCTCGACCCTAGCGGGGGAGAACACCGGGGAGCTGTTTTTT. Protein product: CASSSTLAGENTGELFF. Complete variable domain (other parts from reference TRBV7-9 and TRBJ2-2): DTGVSQNPRHKITKRGQNVTFRCDPISEHNRLYWYRQTLGQGPEFLTYFQNEAQLEKSRLLSDRFSAERPKGSFSTLEIQRTEQGDSAMYLCASSSTLAGENTGELFFGEGSRLTVL.

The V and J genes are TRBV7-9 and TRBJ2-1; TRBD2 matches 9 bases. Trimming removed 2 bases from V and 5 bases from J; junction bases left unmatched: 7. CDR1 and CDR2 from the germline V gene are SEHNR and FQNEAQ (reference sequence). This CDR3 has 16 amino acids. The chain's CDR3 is CASSLPPAGGNNEQFF. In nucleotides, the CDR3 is TGTGCCAGCAGCTTACCCCCAGCGGGGGGAAACAATGAGCAGTTCTTC.

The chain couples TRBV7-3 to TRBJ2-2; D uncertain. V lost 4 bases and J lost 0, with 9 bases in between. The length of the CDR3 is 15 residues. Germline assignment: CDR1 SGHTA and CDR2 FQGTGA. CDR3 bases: TGTGCCAGCAGCTCCACATATACGAACACCGGGGAGCTGTTTTTT. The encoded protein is CASSSTYTNTGELFF.

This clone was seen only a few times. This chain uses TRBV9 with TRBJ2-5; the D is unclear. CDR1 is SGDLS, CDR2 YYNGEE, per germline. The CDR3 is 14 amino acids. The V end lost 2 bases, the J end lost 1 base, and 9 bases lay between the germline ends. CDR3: CASSVSPVQETQYF. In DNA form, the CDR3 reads TGTGCCAGCAGCGTCTCTCCAGTCCAAGAGACCCAGTACTTC.